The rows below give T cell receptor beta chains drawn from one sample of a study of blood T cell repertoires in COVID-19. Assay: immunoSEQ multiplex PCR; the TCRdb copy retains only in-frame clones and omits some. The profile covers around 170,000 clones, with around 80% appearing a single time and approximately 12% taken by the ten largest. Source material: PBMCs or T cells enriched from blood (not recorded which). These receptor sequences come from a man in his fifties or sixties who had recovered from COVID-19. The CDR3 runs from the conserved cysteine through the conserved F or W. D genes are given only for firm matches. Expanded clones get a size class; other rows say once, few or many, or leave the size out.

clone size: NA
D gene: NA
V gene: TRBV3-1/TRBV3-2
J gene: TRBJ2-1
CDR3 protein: CASSQPYNEQFF
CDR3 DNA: TGTGCCAGCAGCCAACCTTACAATGAGCAGTTCTTC

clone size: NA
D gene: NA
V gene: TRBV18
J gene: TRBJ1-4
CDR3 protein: CASSPPFTGATNEKLFF
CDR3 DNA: TGTGCCAGCTCACCACCTTTTACGGGGGCAACTAATGAAAAACTGTTTTTT

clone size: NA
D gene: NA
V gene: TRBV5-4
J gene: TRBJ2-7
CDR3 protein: CASSPDLAINYEQYF
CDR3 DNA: TGTGCCAGCAGCCCGGACTTAGCTATTAACTACGAGCAGTACTTC

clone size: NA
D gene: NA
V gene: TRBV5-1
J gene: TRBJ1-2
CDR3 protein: CASSLEEDRKGYGYTF
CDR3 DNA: TGCGCCAGCAGCTTGGAGGAGGACAGAAAAGGGTATGGCTACACCTTC

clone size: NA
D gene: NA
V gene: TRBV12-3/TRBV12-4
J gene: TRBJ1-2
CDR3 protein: CASSSPLYGYTF
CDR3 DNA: TGTGCCAGCAGTTCCCCATTGTATGGCTACACCTTC

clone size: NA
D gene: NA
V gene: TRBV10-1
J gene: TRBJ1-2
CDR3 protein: CAPSPLGGGANYGYTF
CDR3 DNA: TGCGCCCCCAGCCCCCTGGGGGGGGGAGCTAACTATGGCTACACCTTC

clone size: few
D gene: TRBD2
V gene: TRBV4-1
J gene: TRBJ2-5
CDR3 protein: CASSQDSGLAGVETQYF
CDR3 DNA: TGCGCCAGCAGCCAAGATTCCGGCTTAGCGGGGGTGGAGACCCAGTACTTC

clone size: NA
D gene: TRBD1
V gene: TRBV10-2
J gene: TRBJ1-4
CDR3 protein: CASWTGSGEKLFF
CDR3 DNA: TGCGCCAGCTGGACAGGGTCTGGCGAAAAACTGTTTTTT

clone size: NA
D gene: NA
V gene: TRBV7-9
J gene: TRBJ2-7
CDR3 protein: CASSLALAEPEQYF
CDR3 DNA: TGTGCCAGCAGCTTAGCGCTTGCGGAACCCGAGCAGTACTTC

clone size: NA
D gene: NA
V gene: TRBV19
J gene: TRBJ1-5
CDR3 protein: CASKPPGSFGNQPQHF
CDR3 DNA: TGTGCCAGTAAACCGCCGGGGAGCTTCGGCAATCAGCCCCAGCATTTT

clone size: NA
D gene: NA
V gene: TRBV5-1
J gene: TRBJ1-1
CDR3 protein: CASSLERGMNTEAFF
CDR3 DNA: TGCGCCAGCAGCTTGGAAAGGGGGATGAACACTGAAGCTTTCTTT

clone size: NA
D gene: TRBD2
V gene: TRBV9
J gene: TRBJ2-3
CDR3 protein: CASSARLAGGLSVDTQYF
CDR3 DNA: TGTGCCAGCAGCGCCCGACTAGCGGGGGGGCTTTCGGTAGATACGCAGTATTTT

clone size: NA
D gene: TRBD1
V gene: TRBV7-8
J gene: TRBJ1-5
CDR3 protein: CASSILGGTGIHQPQHF
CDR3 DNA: TGTGCCAGCAGCATTTTAGGAGGGACAGGGATTCATCAGCCCCAGCATTTT

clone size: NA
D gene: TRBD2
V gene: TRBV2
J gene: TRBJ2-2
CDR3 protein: CASSGGGTGELFF
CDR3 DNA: TGTGCCAGCAGTGGGGGGGGGACCGGGGAGCTGTTTTTT

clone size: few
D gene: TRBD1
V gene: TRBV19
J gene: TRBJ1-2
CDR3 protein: CATPGTGNGYTF
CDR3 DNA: TGTGCCACCCCCGGGACAGGGAATGGCTACACCTTC

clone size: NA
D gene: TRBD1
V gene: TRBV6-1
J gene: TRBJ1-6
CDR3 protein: CASSEEAGGASPLHF
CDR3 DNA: TGTGCCAGCAGTGAAGAGGCAGGGGGTGCTTCACCCCTCCACTTT

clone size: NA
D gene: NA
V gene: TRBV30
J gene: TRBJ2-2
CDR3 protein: CAWSVAAGAGRLFF
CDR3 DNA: TGTGCCTGGAGTGTGGCAGCCGGCGCCGGGAGGCTGTTTTTT

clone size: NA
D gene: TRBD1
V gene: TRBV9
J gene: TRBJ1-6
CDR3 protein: CASSETGYFSPLHF
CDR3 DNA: TGTGCCAGCAGCGAGACAGGGTATTTTTCACCCCTCCACTTT

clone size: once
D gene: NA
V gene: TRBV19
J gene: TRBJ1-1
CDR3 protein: CASSIPGAGNTEAFF
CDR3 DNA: TGTGCCAGTAGTATACCAGGGGCGGGGAACACTGAAGCTTTCTTT

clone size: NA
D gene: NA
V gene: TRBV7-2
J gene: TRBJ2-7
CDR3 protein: CASSLGATGSYEQYF
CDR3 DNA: TGTGCCAGCAGCTTAGGTGCCACAGGCTCCTACGAGCAGTACTTC

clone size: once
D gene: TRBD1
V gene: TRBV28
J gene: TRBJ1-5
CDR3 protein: CASRNVAGQGHSNQPQHF
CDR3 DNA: TGTGCCAGCAGAAACGTAGCGGGACAGGGTCATAGCAATCAGCCCCAGCATTTT

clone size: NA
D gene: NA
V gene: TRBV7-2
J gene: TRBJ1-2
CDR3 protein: CASSLAPGLDYGYTF
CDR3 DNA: TGTGCCAGCAGCTTAGCTCCGGGATTGGACTATGGCTACACCTTC

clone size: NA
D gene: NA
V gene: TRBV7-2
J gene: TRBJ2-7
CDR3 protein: CASSGTSSSYEQYF
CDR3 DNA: TGTGCCAGCAGTGGGACTTCCAGCTCCTACGAGCAGTACTTC

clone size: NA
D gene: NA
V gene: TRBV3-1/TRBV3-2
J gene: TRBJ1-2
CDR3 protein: CASTSAGKGYTF
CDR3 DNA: TGTGCCAGCACTTCCGCGGGGAAGGGCTACACCTTC

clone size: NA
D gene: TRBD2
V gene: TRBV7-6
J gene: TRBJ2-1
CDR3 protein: CASSLVPTSGGYNEQFF
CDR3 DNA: TGTGCCAGCAGCTTAGTACCCACTAGCGGGGGGTACAATGAGCAGTTCTTC

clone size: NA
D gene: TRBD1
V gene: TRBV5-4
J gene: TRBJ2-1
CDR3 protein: CASSPGQGATTREQFF
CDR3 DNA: TGTGCCAGCAGCCCCGGACAGGGGGCAACTACGCGTGAGCAGTTCTTC

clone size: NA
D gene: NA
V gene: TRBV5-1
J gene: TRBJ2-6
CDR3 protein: CASSSGKRSSGANVLTF
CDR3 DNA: TGCGCCAGCAGCTCCGGGAAGCGTTCCTCTGGGGCCAACGTCCTGACTTTC

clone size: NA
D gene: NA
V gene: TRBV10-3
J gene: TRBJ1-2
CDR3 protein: CAISETDRGYTF
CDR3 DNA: TGTGCCATCAGTGAGACCGACAGAGGCTACACCTTC

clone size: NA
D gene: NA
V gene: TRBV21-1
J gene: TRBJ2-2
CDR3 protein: CASSPPFAPSGVTGELFF
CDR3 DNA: TGTGCCAGCAGCCCCCCCTTCGCGCCTAGCGGTGTCACCGGGGAGCTGTTTTTT

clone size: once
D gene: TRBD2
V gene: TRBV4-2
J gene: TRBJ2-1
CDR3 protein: CASSQDLAGGHGNEQFF
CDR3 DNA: TGTGCCAGCAGCCAAGATCTAGCGGGGGGGCACGGTAATGAGCAGTTCTTC

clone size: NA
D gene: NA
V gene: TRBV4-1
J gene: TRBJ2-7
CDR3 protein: CASSQAIPGHYEQYF
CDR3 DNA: TGCGCCAGCAGCCAAGCTATACCAGGTCATTACGAGCAGTACTTC

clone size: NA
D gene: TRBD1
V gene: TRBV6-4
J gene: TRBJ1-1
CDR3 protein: CASESWDRVGYAEAFF
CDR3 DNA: TGTGCCAGCGAGTCCTGGGACAGGGTGGGGTACGCTGAAGCTTTCTTT

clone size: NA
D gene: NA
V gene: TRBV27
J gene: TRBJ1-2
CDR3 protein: CASSLQGPDYGYTF
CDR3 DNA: TGTGCCAGCAGTTTACAGGGCCCGGACTATGGCTACACCTTC

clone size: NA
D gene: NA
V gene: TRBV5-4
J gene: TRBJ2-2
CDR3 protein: CASSPLLAGSRPGELFF
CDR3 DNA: TGTGCCAGCAGCCCCCTGCTGGCGGGATCTCGTCCCGGGGAGCTGTTTTTT

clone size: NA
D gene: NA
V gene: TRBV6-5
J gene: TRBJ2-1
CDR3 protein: CASRETRYNEQFF
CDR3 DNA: TGTGCCAGCAGGGAGACTAGATATAATGAGCAGTTCTTC

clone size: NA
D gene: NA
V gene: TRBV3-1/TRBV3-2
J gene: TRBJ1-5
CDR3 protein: CASSPSAALGQPQHF
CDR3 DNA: TGTGCCAGCAGCCCCTCCGCGGCCTTAGGTCAGCCCCAGCATTTT

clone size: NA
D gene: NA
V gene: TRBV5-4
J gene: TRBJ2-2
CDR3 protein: CASSLPGANLAGELFF
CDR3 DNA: TGTGCCAGCAGCTTGCCAGGGGCCAACCTCGCCGGGGAGCTGTTTTTT

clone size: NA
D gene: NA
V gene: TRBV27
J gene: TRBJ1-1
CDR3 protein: CASSLGQGSEAFF
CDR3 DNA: TGTGCCAGCAGTTTAGGGCAGGGCTCCGAAGCTTTCTTT

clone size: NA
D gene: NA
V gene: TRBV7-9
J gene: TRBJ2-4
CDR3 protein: CASSLAPGSQNIQYF
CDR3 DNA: TGTGCCAGCAGCCTTGCACCGGGGTCCCAAAACATTCAGTACTTC

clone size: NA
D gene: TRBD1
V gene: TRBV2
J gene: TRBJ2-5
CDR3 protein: CASSTGGETQYF
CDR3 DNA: TGTGCCAGCAGCACAGGGGGAGAGACCCAGTACTTC

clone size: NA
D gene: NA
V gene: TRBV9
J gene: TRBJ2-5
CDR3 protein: CASSDALGGLGETQYF
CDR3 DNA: TGTGCCAGCAGTGATGCGCTTGGGGGCCTAGGGGAGACCCAGTACTTC

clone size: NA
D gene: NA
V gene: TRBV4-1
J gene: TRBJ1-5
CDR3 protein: CASSQALYGEYQPQHF
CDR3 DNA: TGCGCCAGCAGCCAAGCCCTCTACGGGGAGTATCAGCCCCAGCATTTT

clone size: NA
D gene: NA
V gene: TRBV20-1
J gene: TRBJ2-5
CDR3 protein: CSAFMGTQYF
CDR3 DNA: TGCAGTGCTTTTATGGGCACCCAGTACTTC

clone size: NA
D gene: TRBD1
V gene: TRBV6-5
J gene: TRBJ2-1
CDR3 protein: CASSYTPGQSNEQFF
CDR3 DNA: TGTGCCAGCAGTTACACACCGGGACAGAGCAATGAGCAGTTCTTC

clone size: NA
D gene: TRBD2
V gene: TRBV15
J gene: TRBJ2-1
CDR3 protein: CATSRGVGLAGPSGNEQFF
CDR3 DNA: TGTGCCACCAGCAGAGGGGTGGGGCTAGCGGGGCCCTCCGGCAATGAGCAGTTCTTC